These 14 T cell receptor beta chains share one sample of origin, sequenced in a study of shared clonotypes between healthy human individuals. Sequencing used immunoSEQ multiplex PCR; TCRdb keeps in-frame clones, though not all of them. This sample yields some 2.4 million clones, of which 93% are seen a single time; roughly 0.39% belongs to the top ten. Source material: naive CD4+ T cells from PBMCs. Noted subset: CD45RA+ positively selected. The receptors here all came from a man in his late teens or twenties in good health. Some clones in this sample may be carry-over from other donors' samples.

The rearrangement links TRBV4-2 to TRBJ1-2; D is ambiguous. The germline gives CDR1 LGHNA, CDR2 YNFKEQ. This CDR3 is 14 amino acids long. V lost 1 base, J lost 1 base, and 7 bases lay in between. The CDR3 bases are TGTGCCAGCAGCCAAGCGTCCAGTAACTATGGCTACACCTTC. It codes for CASSQASSNYGYTF.

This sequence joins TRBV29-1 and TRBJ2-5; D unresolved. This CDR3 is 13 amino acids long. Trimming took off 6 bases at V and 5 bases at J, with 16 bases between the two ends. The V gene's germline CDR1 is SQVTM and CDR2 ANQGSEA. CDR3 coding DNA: TGCAGCGTCCGAGGCCTGGCTAATGAGACCCAGTACTTC. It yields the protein CSVRGLANETQYF.

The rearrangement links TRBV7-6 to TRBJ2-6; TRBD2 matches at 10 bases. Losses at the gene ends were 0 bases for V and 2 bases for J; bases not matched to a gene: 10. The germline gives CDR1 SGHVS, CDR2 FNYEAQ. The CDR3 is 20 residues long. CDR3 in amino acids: CASSLALAGSYFTGANVLTF. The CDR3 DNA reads TGTGCCAGCAGCTTAGCACTAGCGGGGTCATACTTCACTGGGGCCAACGTCCTGACTTTC. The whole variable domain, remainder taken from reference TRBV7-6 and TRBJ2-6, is GAGVSQSPRYKVTKRGQDVALRCDPISGHVSLYWYRQALGQGPEFLTYFNYEAQQDKSGLPNDRFSAERPEGSISTLTIQRTEQRDSAMYRCASSLALAGSYFTGANVLTFGAGSRLTVL.

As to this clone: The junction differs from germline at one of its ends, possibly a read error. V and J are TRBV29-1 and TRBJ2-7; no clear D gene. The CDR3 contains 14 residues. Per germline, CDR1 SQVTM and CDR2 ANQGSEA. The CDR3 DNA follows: TGCAGCGTTGTGGAACCCGGGCGCTCCTGCGAGCAGTACTTC. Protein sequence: CSVVEPGRSCEQYF.

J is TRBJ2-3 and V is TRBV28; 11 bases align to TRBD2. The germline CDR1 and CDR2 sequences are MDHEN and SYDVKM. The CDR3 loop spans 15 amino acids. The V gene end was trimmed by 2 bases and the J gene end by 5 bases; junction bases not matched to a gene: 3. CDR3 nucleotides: TGTGCCAGCAGTTTACGGCTAGCGGGAGGAGATACGCAGTATTTT. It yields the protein CASSLRLAGGDTQYF.

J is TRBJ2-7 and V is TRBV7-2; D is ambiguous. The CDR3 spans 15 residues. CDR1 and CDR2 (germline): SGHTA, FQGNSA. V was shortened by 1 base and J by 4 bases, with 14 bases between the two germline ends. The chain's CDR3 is CASSLGVRQRYEQYF. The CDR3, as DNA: TGTGCCAGCAGCTTAGGGGTCAGACAAAGATACGAGCAGTACTTC.

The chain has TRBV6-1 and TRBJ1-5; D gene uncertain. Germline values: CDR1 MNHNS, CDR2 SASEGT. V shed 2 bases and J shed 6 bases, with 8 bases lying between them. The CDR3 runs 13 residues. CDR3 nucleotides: TGTGCCAGCAGTGAAACGGTACGTCAGCCCCAGCATTTT. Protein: CASSETVRQPQHF.

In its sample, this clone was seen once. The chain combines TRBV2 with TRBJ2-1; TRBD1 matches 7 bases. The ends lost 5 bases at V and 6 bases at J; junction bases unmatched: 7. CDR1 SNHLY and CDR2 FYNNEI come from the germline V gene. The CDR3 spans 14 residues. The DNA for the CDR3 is TGTGCCAGCAGTTTGACAGGGCAGATCAATGAGCAGTTCTTC. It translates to CASSLTGQINEQFF.

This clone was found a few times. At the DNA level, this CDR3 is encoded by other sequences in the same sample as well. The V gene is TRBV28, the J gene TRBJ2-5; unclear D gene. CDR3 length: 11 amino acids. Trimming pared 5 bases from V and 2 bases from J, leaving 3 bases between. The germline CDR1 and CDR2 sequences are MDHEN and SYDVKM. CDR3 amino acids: CASSGQETQYF. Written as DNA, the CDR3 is TGTGCCAGCAGTGGTCAAGAGACCCAGTACTTC. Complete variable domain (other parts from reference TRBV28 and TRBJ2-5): DVKVTQSSRYLVKRTGEKVFLECVQDMDHENMFWYRQDPGLGLRLIYFSYDVKMKEKGDIPEGYSVSREKKERFSLILESASTNQTSMYLCASSGQETQYFGPGTRLLVL.

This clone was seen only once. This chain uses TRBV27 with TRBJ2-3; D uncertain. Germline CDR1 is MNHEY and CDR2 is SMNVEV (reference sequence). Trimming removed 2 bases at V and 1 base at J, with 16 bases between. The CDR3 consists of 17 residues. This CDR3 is CASSLGNRPRRTDTQYF. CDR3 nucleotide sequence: TGTGCCAGCAGTTTAGGGAACAGACCCCGTCGCACAGATACGCAGTATTTT.

DNA for the CDR3: TGTGCCAGCAGTACGGGACTAGCGGGAGTCTTGTACTCCTCCTACGAGCAGTACTTC. Translating it yields CASSTGLAGVLYSSYEQYF. The chain uses TRBV27 and TRBJ2-7; TRBD2 matches at 14 bases. Trimming took 5 bases from V and 0 from J; bases not matched to a gene: 12. From germline, CDR1 is MNHEY and CDR2 SMNVEV (reference sequence). This CDR3 has 19 amino acids.

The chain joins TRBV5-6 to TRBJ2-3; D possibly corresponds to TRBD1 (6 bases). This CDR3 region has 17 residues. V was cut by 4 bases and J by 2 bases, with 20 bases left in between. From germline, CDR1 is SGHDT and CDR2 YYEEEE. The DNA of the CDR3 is TGTGCCAGCAGCCTCACTGGACAGATTGGGACCACAGATACGCAGTATTTT. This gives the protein CASSLTGQIGTTDTQYF.

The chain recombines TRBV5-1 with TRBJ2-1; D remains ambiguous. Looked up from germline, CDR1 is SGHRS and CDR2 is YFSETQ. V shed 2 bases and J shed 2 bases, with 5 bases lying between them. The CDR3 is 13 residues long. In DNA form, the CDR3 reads TGCGCCAGCAGCTTTGACCCCTACAATGAGCAGTTCTTC. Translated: CASSFDPYNEQFF.

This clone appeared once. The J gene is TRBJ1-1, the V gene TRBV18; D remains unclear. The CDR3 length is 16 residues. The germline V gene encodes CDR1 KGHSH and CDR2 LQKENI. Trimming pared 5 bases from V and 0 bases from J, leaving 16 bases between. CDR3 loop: CASSGRSSGVNTEAFF. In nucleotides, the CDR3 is TGTGCCAGCTCAGGGAGGTCGAGTGGGGTGAACACTGAAGCTTTCTTT.